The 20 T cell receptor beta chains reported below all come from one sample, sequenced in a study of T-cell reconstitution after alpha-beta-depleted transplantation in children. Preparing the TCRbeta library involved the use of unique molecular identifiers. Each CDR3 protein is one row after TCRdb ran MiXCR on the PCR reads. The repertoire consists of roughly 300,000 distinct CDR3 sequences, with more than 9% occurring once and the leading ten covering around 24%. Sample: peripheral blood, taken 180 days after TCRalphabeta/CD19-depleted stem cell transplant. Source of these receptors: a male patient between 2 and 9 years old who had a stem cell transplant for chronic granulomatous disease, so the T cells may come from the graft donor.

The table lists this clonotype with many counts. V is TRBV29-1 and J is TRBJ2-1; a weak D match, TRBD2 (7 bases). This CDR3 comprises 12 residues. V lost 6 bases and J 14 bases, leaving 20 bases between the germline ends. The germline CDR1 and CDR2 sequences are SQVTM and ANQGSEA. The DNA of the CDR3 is TGCAGCGTCCCCCGGGGCGGGGGCCAAAAGTTCTTC. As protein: CSVPRGGGQKFF.

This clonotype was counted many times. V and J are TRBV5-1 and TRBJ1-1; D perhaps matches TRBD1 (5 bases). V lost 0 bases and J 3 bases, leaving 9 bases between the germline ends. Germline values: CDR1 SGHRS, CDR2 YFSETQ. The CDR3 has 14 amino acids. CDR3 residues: CASSLAGLDTEAFF. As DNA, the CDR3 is TGCGCCAGCAGCTTGGCAGGGTTAGACACTGAAGCTTTCTTT.

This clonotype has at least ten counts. The chain's CDR3 is CAISAYRHEQYF. CDR3 nucleotide sequence: TGTGCCATCAGTGCCTATCGGCACGAGCAGTACTTC. The chain is built from TRBV7-8 and TRBJ2-7; D is unresolved. The V end lost 10 bases, the J end lost 5 bases, and 15 bases lay between the germline ends. This CDR3 is 12 amino acids long. Germline V lookup: CDR1 SGHVS, CDR2 FQNEAQ.

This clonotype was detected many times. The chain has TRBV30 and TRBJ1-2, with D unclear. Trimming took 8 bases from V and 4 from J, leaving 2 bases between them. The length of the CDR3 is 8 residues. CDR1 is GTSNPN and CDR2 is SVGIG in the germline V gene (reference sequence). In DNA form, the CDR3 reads TGTGCCAGCTATGGCTACACCTTC. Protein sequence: CASYGYTF.

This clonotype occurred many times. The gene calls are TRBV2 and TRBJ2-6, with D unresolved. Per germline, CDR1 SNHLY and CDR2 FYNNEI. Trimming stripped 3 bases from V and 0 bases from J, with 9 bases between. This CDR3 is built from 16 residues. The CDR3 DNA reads TGTGCCAGCAGTGAGGACGAATCCTCTGGGGCCAACGTCCTGACTTTC. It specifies CASSEDESSGANVLTF.

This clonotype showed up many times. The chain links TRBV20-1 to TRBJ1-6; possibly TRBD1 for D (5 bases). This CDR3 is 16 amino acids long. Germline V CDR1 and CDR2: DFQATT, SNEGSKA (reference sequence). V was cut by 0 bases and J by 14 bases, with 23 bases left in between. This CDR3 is CSARDNGWGSLFTLHF. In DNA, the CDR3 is TGCAGTGCTAGAGATAATGGGTGGGGGAGCCTTTTCACCCTCCACTTT.

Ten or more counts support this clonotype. CDR3 in amino acids: CASSPPGLAGMYQETQYF. The CDR3 nucleotides read TGTGCCAGCTCACCCCCCGGACTAGCGGGCATGTACCAAGAGACCCAGTACTTC. The genes are TRBV18 and TRBJ2-5, with TRBD2 matching 11 bases. Germline CDR1 is KGHSH and CDR2 is LQKENI. The V segment lost 3 bases and the J segment 0 bases; nucleotides outside the gene matches: 9. There are 18 residues in the CDR3.

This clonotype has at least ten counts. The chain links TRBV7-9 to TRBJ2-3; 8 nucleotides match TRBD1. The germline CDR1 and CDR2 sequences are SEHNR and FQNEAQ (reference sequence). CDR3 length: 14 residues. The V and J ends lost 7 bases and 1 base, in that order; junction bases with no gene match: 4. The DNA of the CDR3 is TGTGCCAGCACCCCGACAGGGGGCACAGATACGCAGTATTTT. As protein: CASTPTGGTDTQYF.

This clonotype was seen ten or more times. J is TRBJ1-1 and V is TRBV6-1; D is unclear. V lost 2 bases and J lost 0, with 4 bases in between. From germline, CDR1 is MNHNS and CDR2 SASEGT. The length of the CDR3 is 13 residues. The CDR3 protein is CASSERLNTEAFF. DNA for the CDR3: TGTGCCAGCAGTGAAAGGCTGAACACTGAAGCTTTCTTT.

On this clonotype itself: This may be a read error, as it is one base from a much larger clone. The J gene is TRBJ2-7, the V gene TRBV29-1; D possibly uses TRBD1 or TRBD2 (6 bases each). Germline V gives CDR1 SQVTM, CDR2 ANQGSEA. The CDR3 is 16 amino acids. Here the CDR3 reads CSVKDRRQAGFYEQYF. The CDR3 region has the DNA TGCAGCGTTAAAGATCGCCGACAGGCGGGGTTCTACGAGCAGTACTTC.

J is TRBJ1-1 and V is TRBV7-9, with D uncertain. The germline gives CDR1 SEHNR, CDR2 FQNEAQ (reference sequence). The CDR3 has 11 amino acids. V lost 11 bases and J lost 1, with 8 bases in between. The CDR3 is CAGSSNTEAFF. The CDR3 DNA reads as TGTGCCGGGAGCTCGAACACTGAAGCTTTCTTT.

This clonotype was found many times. This CDR3 reads CASSEAGTGGEKLFF. The CDR3 DNA sequence: TGTGCCAGCAGTGAAGCTGGGACAGGGGGCGAAAAACTGTTTTTT. The genes are TRBV2 and TRBJ1-4; 12 bases fit TRBD1. This CDR3 comprises 15 residues. Germline CDR1 reads SNHLY; CDR2 reads FYNNEI. V lost 0 bases, J lost 8 bases, and 1 base stayed unmatched. Drawing the rest from reference TRBV2 and TRBJ1-4, the complete variable domain is EPEVTQTPSHQVTQMGQEVILRCVPISNHLYFYWYRQILGQKVEFLVSFYNNEISEKSEIFDDQFSVERPDGSNFTLKIRSTKLEDSAMYFCASSEAGTGGEKLFFGSGTQLSVL.

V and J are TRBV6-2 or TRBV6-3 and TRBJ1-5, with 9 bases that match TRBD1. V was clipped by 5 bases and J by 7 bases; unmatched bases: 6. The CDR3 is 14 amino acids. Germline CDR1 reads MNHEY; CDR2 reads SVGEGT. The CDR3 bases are TGTGCCAGCAGTATTGGGACAGGGAGGCAGCCCCAGCATTTT. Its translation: CASSIGTGRQPQHF.

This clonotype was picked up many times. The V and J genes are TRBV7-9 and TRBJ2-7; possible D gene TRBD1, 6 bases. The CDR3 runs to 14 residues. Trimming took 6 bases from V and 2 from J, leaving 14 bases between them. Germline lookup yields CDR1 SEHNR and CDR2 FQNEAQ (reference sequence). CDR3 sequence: CASSKPGHPYEQYF. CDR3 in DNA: TGTGCCAGCAGTAAACCGGGACACCCCTACGAGCAGTACTTC. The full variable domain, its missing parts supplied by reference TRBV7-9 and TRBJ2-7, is DTGVSQNPRHKITKRGQNVTFRCDPISEHNRLYWYRQTLGQGPEFLTYFQNEAQLEKSRLLSDRFSAERPKGSFSTLEIQRTEQGDSAMYLCASSKPGHPYEQYFGPGTRLTVT.

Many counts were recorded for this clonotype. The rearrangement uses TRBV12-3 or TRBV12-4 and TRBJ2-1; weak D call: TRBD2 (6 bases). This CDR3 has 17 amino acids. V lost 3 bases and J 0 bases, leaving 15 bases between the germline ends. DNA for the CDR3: TGTGCCAGCAGTTTTATTCGGTCCGGGAGCTCCTACAATGAGCAGTTCTTC. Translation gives CASSFIRSGSSYNEQFF.

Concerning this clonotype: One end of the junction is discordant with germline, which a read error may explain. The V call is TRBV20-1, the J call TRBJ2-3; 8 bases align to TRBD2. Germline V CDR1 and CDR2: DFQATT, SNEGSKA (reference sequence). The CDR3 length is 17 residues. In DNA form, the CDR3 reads TGCTGTGCTAGAGATTTTACGACTAGCGCTAGCACAGATACGCAGTATTTT. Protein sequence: CCARDFTTSASTDTQYF.

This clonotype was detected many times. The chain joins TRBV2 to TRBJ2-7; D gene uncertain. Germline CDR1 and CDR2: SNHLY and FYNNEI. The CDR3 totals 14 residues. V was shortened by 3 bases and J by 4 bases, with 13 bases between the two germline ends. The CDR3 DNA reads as TGTGCCAGCAGTGACGACAAAGGTCCATACGAGCAGTACTTC. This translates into CASSDDKGPYEQYF.

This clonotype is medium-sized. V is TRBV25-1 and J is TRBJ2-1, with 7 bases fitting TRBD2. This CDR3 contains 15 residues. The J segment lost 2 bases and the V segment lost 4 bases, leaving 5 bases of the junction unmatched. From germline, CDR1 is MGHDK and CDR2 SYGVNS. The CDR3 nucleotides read TGTGCCAGCAGTGGGTCTAGCGGCGCCTACAATGAGCAGTTCTTC. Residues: CASSGSSGAYNEQFF.

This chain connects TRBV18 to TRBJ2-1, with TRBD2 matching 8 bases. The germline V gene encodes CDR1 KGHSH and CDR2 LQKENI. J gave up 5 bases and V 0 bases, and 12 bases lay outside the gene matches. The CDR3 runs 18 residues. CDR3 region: CASSPPRQDQRGNNEQFF. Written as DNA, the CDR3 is TGTGCCAGCTCACCACCCCGGCAAGATCAGCGGGGGAACAATGAGCAGTTCTTC.

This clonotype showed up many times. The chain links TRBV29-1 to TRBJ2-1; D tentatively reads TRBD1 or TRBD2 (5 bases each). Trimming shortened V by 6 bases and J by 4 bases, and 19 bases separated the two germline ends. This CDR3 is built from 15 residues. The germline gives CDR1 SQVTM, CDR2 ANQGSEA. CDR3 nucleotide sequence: TGCAGCGTCGGGATCGGGACCAGGCAATACAATGAGCAGTTCTTC. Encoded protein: CSVGIGTRQYNEQFF.